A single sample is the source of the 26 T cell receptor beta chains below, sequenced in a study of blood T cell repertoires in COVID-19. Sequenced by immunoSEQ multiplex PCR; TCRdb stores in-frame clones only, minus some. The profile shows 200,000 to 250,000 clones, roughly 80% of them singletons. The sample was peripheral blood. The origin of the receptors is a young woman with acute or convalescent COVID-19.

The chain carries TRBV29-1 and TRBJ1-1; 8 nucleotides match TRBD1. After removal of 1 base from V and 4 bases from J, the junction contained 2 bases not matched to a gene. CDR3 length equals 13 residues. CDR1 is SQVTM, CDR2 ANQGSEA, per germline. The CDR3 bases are TGCAGCGTTGAAGGACAGGGGAGCACTGAAGCTTTCTTT. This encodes CSVEGQGSTEAFF.

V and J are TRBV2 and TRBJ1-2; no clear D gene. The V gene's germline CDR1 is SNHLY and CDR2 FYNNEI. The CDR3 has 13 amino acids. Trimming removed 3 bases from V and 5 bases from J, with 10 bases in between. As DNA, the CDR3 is TGTGCCAGCAGTGATTCGGGAGGATATGGCTACACCTTC. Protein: CASSDSGGYGYTF.

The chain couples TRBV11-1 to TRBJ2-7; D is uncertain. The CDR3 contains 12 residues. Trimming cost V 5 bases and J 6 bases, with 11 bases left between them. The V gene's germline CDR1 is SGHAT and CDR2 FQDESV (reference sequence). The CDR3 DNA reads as TGTGCCAGCAGCCCCACATCCCCCGAGCAGTACTTC. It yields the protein CASSPTSPEQYF.

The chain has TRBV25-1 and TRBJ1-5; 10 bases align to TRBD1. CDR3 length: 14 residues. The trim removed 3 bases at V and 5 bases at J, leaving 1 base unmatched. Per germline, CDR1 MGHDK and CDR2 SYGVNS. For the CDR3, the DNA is TGTGCCAGCAGTGAGGGGACAGGGGATCAGCCCCAGCATTTT. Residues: CASSEGTGDQPQHF.

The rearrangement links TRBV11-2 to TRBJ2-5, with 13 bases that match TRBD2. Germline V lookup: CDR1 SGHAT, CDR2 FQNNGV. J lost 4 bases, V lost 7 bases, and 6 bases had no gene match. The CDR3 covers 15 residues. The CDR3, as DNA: TGTGCCAGCAACAGGGGACTAGCGGGGACAGAGACCCAGTACTTC. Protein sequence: CASNRGLAGTETQYF.

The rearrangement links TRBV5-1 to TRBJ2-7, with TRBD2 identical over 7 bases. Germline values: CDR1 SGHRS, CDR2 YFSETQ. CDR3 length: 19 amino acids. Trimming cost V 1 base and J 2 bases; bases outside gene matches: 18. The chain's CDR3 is CASSLLSGLAVLPPYEQYF. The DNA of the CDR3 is TGCGCCAGCAGCTTGCTGTCGGGGCTAGCGGTACTCCCGCCCTACGAGCAGTACTTC.

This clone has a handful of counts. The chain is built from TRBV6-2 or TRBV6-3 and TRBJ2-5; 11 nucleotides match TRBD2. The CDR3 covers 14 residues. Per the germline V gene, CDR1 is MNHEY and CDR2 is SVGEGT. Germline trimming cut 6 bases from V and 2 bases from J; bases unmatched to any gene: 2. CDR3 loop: CASSRLAGQETQYF. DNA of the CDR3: TGTGCCAGCAGCAGACTAGCGGGACAAGAGACCCAGTACTTC.

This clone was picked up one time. The CDR3 is CASSDQQGTPTDTQYF. As DNA, the CDR3 is TGTGCCAGCAGTGATCAACAGGGGACCCCCACAGATACGCAGTATTTT. V and J are TRBV6-4 and TRBJ2-3, with TRBD1 matching 7 bases. V lost 3 bases and J lost 2; bases outside the gene matches: 8. Germline CDR1 and CDR2: MRHNA and SNTAGT. The CDR3 runs to 16 residues.

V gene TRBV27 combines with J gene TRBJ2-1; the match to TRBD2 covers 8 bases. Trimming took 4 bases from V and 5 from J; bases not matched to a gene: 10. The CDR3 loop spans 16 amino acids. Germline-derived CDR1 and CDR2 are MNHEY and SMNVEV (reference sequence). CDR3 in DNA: TGTGCCAGCAGTTCTTACAGGACTAGCAGCCACAATGAGCAGTTCTTC. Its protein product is CASSSYRTSSHNEQFF.

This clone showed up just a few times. The CDR3 DNA sequence: TGCAGTGCTAGTGGAGACAGGGCCGCAATGGATACGCAGTATTTT. This codes for CSASGDRAAMDTQYF. The V gene is TRBV20-1, the J gene TRBJ2-3; 7 positions agree with TRBD1. The germline V gene encodes CDR1 DFQATT and CDR2 SNEGSKA (reference sequence). CDR3 size: 15 residues. V lost 3 bases, J lost 6 bases, and 12 bases stayed unmatched.

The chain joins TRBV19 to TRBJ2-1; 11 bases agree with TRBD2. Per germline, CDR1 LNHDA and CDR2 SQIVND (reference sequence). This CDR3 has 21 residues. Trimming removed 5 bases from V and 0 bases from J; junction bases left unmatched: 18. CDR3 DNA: TGTGCCAGTAGTTCCCATACCCCGGGACTAGCGGAGATGAGCTCCTACAATGAGCAGTTCTTC. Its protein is CASSSHTPGLAEMSSYNEQFF.

CDR3 in amino acids: CASSPSGSYGYTF. CDR3 DNA: TGTGCCAGCTCACCTTCAGGAAGCTATGGCTACACCTTC. V gene TRBV18 combines with J gene TRBJ1-2; D not resolved. The germline gives CDR1 KGHSH, CDR2 LQKENI. The ends were cut back, 3 bases at V and 4 bases at J, with 9 bases in the middle. The CDR3 is 13 residues long.

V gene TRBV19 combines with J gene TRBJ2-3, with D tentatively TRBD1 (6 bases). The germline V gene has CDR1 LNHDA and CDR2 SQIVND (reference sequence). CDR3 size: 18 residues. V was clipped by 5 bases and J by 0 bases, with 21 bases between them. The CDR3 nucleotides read TGTGCCAGTAGTCTATCTTTGTTCCAGGGGCCTAGCACAGATACGCAGTATTTT. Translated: CASSLSLFQGPSTDTQYF.

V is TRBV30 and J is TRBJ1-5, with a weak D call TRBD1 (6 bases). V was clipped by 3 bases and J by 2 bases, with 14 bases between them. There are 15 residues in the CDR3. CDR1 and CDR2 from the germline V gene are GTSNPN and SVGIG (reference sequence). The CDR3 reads CAWSPTGWGNQPQHF. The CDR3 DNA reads TGTGCCTGGAGCCCGACAGGTTGGGGCAATCAGCCCCAGCATTTT.

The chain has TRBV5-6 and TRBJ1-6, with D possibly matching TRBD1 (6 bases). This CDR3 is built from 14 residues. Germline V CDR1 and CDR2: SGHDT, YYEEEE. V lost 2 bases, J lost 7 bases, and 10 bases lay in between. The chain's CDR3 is CASSLVQGNSPLHF. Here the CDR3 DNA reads TGTGCCAGCAGCTTAGTACAGGGAAATTCACCCCTCCACTTT.

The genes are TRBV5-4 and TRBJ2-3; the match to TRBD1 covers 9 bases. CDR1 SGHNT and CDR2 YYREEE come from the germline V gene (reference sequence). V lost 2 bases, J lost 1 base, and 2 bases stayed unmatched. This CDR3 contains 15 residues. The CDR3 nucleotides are TGTGCCAGCAGCTTACAGGGGGCTGGCACAGATACGCAGTATTTT. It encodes CASSLQGAGTDTQYF.

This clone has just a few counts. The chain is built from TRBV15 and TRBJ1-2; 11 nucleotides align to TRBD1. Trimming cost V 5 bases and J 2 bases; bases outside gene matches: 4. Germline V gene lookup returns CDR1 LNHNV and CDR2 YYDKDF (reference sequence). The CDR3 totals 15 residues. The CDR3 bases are TGTGCCACCAGCGACCGGGACAGGGGGAACTATGGCTACACCTTC. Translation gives CATSDRDRGNYGYTF.

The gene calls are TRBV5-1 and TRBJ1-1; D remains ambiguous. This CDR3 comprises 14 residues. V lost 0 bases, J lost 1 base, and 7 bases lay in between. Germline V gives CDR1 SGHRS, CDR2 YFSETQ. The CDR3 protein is CASSLDSSNTEAFF. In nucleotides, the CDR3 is TGCGCCAGCAGCTTGGACAGTTCGAACACTGAAGCTTTCTTT.

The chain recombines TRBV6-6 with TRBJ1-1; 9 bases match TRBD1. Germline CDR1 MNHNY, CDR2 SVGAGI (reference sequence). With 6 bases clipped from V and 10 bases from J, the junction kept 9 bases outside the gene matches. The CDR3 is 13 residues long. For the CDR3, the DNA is TGTGCCAGCAGGCACAGGGGGCCCGGTTTAGCTTTCTTT. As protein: CASRHRGPGLAFF.

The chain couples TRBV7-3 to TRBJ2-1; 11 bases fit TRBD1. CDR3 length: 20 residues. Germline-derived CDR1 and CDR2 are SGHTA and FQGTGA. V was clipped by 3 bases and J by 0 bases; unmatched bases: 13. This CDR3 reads CASSFDPGQGETSSYNEQFF. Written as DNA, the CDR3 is TGTGCCAGCAGCTTCGATCCGGGACAGGGGGAAACTAGCTCCTACAATGAGCAGTTCTTC.

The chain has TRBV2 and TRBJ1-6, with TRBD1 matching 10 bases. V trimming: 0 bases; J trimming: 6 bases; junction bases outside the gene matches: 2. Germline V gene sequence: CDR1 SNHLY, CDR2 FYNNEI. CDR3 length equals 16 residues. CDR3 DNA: TGTGCCAGCAGTGAAGCGACAGGGGGCCCTAATTCACCCCTCCACTTT. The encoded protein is CASSEATGGPNSPLHF.

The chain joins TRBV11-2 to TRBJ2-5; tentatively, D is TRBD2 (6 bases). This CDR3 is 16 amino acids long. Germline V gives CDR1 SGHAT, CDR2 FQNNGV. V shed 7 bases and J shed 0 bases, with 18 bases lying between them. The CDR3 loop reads CASIDEGEANQETQYF. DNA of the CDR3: TGTGCCAGCATCGATGAAGGGGAGGCGAACCAAGAGACCCAGTACTTC.

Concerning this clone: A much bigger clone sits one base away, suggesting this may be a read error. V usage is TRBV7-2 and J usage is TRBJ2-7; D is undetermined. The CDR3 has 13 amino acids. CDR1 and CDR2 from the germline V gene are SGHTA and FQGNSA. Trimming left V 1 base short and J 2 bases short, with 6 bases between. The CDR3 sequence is CASSLVSAYEQYF. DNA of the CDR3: TGTGCCAGCAGCTTAGTTTCGGCCTACGAGCAGTACTTC.

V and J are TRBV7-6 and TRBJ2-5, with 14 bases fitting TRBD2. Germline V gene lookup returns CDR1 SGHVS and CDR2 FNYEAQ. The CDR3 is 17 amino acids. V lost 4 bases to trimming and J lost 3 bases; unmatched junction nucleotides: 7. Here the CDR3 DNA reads TGTGCCAGCAGCTCGGGGACTAGCGGGAGTTTAGAAGAGACCCAGTACTTC. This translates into CASSSGTSGSLEETQYF. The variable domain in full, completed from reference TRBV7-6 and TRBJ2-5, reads GAGVSQSPRYKVTKRGQDVALRCDPISGHVSLYWYRQALGQGPEFLTYFNYEAQQDKSGLPNDRFSAERPEGSISTLTIQRTEQRDSAMYRCASSSGTSGSLEETQYFGPGTRLLVL.

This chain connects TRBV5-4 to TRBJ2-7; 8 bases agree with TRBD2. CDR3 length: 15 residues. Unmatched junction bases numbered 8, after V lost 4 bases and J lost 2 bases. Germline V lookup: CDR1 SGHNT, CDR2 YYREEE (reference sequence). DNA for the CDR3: TGTGCCAGCAGCCCCCTTGCGGGAGGAGCCTACGAGCAGTACTTC. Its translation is CASSPLAGGAYEQYF.

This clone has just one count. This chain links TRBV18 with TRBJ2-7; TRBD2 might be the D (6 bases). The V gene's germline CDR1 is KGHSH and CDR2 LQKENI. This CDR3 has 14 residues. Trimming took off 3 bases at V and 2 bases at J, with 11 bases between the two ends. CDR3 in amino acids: CASSPGPGAYEQYF. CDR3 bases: TGTGCCAGCTCACCGGGACCGGGGGCCTACGAGCAGTACTTC.